This entry lists 9 T cell receptor beta chains sequenced from one sample in a study of T cells in localized non-small cell lung cancer. Only in-frame clones appear in the TCRdb table, and some are missing; sequencing was by immunoSEQ multiplex PCR. The sample lists fewer than 15,000 clones; 28% were seen once. The input for sequencing was lung tumor tissue, taken before any cancer treatment. Receptor source: an older female donor with stage I lung adenocarcinoma.

This chain uses TRBV6-8 with TRBJ1-5; no firm D call. Looked up from germline, CDR1 is MNHGY and CDR2 is SAAAGT. The length of the CDR3 is 13 residues. V was cut by 7 bases and J by 9 bases, with 16 bases left in between. Here the CDR3 reads CASTKGLPGPQHF. The CDR3 DNA is TGTGCCAGCACGAAGGGTCTCCCGGGGCCCCAGCATTTT.

The J gene is TRBJ2-1, the V gene TRBV11-3, with 10 bases identical to TRBD2. The J segment lost 4 bases and the V segment lost 1 base, leaving 7 bases of the junction unmatched. The CDR3 totals 17 residues. The V gene's germline CDR1 is SGHNT and CDR2 YENEEA. CDR3: CASSLGHLAGVYNEQFF. In DNA, the CDR3 is TGTGCCAGCAGCTTAGGGCACCTAGCGGGGGTTTACAATGAGCAGTTCTTC.

A few counts support this clone. The CDR3 bases are TGTGCCAGTAGTGATACAGGGTCTCTGGCCTACGAGCAGTACTTC. This translates into CASSDTGSLAYEQYF. The V call is TRBV19, the J call TRBJ2-7; tentative D call: TRBD1 (6 bases). Germline CDR1 and CDR2: LNHDA and SQIVND (reference sequence). The CDR3 has 15 amino acids. Trimming took off 5 bases at V and 2 bases at J, with 16 bases between the two ends.

This clone occurred many times. The chain joins TRBV4-1 to TRBJ2-2; 12 nucleotides agree with TRBD2. The J segment lost 6 bases and the V segment lost 0 bases, leaving 5 bases of the junction unmatched. Germline V gene data show CDR1 as MGHRA and CDR2 as YSYEKL. The CDR3 is made up of 17 amino acids. CDR3 DNA: TGCGCCAGCAGCCAAGATCTGAGACTAGCGGGAGCCGGGGAGCTGTTTTTT. This sequence encodes CASSQDLRLAGAGELFF.

The chain links TRBV6-8 to TRBJ2-2; D remains unclear. CDR1 is MNHGY and CDR2 is SAAAGT in the germline V gene. CDR3 size: 13 residues. Trimming took 4 bases from V and 2 from J, leaving 5 bases between them. The CDR3 spells CASSSSNTGELFF. CDR3 in DNA: TGTGCCAGCAGTTCGAGTAACACCGGGGAGCTGTTTTTT.

The chain links TRBV11-3 to TRBJ1-5; D is possibly TRBD1 (5 bases). This CDR3 region has 15 residues. With 6 bases removed from V and 5 bases from J, the gap between germline ends came to 17 bases. Per the germline V gene, CDR1 is SGHNT and CDR2 is YENEEA. Written as DNA, the CDR3 is TGTGCCAGCAGTTCCATTACCGGGACGCATCAGCCCCAGCATTTT. As protein: CASSSITGTHQPQHF.

The chain joins TRBV19 to TRBJ2-7; D perhaps matches TRBD2 (6 bases). CDR3 size: 14 residues. V lost 5 bases, J lost 3 bases, and 14 bases lay in between. CDR1 and CDR2 (germline): LNHDA, SQIVND (reference sequence). This CDR3 is CASSPEGGGYEQYF. CDR3 bases: TGTGCCAGTAGTCCGGAGGGTGGGGGCTACGAGCAGTACTTC.

The genes are TRBV14 and TRBJ1-2; tentatively, D is TRBD1 (5 bases). V dropped 3 bases and J dropped 3 bases, with 11 bases sitting between them. Germline CDR1 is SGHDN and CDR2 is FVKESK. This CDR3 comprises 14 residues. This CDR3 is CASSQLGGYYGYTF. DNA for the CDR3: TGTGCCAGCAGCCAGCTGGGGGGGTACTATGGCTACACCTTC.

This clone was detected a few times. The V call is TRBV19, the J call TRBJ2-5; D is ambiguous. CDR1 LNHDA and CDR2 SQIVND come from the germline V gene (reference sequence). Trimming left V 1 base short and J 5 bases short, with 8 bases between. The CDR3 totals 13 residues. The CDR3 loop reads CASSIVWRETQYF. The DNA of the CDR3 is TGTGCCAGTAGTATAGTGTGGCGGGAGACCCAGTACTTC.